This T cell receptor beta chain was sequenced for a study of technical replicates of blood from a few donors. CDR3 size: 15 residues. With V trimmed by 2 bases and J by 4 bases, 3 bases remained unmatched. The germline V gene encodes CDR1 SGHAT and CDR2 FQDESV (reference sequence). Clones were read by immunoSEQ multiplex PCR, and TCRdb kept only the in-frame ones, dropping some. The table shows about 74,000 clones, with just under 95% occurring only once. Sequences were obtained from T cells isolated from PBMCs. The source of this sequence is a human donor in good health. This chain links TRBV11-1 with TRBJ2-3, with 10 nucleotides matching TRBD2. The CDR3 DNA is TGTGCCAGCAGCTTAAGCCTAGCGGGGGCAGATACGCAGTATTTT. This encodes CASSLSLAGADTQYF.